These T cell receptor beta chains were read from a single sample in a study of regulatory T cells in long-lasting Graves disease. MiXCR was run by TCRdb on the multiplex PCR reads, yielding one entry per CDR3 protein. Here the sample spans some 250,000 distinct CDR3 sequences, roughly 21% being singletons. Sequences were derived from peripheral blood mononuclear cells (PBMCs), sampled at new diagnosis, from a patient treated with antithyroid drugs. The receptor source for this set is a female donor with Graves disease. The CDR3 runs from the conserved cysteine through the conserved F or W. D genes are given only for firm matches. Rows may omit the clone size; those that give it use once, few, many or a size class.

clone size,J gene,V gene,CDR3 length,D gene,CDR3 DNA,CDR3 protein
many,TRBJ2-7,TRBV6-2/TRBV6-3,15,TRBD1,TGTGCCAGCAGATCTCCCGGGACAGGGGGCTACGAGCAGTACTTC,CASRSPGTGGYEQYF
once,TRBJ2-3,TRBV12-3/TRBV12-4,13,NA,TGTGCCAGCAGTTTAAAAAGAACAGATACGCAGTATTTT,CASSLKRTDTQYF
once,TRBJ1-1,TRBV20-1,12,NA,TGCAGTGCTCGTTGGAGGGGCAACGAAGCTTTCTTT,CSARWRGNEAFF
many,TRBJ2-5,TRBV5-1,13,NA,TGCGCCAGCAGCGGAGGGGAGTTGGAGACCCAGTACTTC,CASSGGELETQYF
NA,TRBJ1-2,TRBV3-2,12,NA,TGTGCCAGCGCAGGTAGTAACTATGGCTACACCTTC,CASAGSNYGYTF
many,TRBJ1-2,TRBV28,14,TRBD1,TGTGCCAGCAGCCACGGACAGGGGGCGTTCGGCTACACCTTC,CASSHGQGAFGYTF
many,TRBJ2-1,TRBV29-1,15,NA,TGCAGCGTTCTCCCCAGCCCGCTCATCAACAATGAGCAGTTCTTC,CSVLPSPLINNEQFF
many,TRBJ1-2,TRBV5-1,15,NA,TGCGCCAGCAGCTCCTCCCCTCAGGGCGGGTATGGCTACACCTTC,CASSSSPQGGYGYTF
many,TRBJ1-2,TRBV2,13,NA,TGTGCCAGCAGGGTGGACAGCAGCTATGGCTACACCTTC,CASRVDSSYGYTF
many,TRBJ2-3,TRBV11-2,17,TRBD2,TGTGCCAGCAGCTTAGTAGGTTCGAGCGGGGTCGGGGATACGCAGTATTTT,CASSLVGSSGVGDTQYF
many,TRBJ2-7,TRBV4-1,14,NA,TGCGCCAGCAGCCAAGAGAACAGGGAAGGCGAGCAGTACTTC,CASSQENREGEQYF
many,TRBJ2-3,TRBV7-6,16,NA,TGTGCCAGCAGCCGCCCCGGGGGCGAGTTCACAGATACGCAGTATTTT,CASSRPGGEFTDTQYF
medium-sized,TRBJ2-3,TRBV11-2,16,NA,TGTGCCAGCAGCTTAGGGCGACAGAGGCGCACAGATACGCAGTATTTT,CASSLGRQRRTDTQYF
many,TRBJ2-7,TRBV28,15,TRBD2,TGTGCCAGCAGCCCCGGGGGGGAGGACTCCTACGAGCAGTACTTC,CASSPGGEDSYEQYF
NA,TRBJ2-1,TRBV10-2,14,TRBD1,TGCGCCAGCTCAACCGGGACAGGAGTAATAGGGCAGTTCTTC,CASSTGTGVIGQFF
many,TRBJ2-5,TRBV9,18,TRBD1,TGTGCCAGCAGCGTCCACGGAGGTGGACAGGGGGGGATAGAGACCCAGTACTTC,CASSVHGGGQGGIETQYF
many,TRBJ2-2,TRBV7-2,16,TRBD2,TGTGCCAGCAGCCCTCTTGGGCTAGCGGGGGCCGGGGAGCTGTTTTTT,CASSPLGLAGAGELFF
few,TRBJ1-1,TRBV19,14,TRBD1,TGTGCCAGTAGCGCAACAGGGGGCGGCTTGGTAGCTTTCTTT,CASSATGGGLVAFF
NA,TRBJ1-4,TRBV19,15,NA,TGTGCCAGTAGTATTGGCGGGACTTTAAATGAAAAACTGTTTTTT,CASSIGGTLNEKLFF
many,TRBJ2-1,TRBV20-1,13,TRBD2,TGCAGTGCTAGCGGGAGGCAATACAATGAGCAGTTCTTC,CSASGRQYNEQFF
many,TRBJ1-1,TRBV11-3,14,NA,TGTGCCAGCAGTATGGGACAAATGAACACTGAAGCTTTCTTT,CASSMGQMNTEAFF
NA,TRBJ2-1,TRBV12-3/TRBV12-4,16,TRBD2,TGTGCCAGCAGTTTAGGGGGACTAGCGGGAGGGGTTGAGCAGTTCTTC,CASSLGGLAGGVEQFF
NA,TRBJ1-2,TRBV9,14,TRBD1,TGTGCCAGCAGCAGACTACAGGGGTCTGGAGGCTACACCTTC,CASSRLQGSGGYTF
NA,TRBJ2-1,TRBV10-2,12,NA,TGCGCCAGCACGGACTTCTACAATGAGCAGTTCTTC,CASTDFYNEQFF
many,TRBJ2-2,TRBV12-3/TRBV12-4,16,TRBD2,TGTGCCAGCAGTTTTGGGACTAGCGGGGGAAAAGGGGAGCTGTTTTTT,CASSFGTSGGKGELFF
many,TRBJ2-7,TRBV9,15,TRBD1,TGTGCCAGCAGCGTCGGGGACGGACAGGGAGAAAAGCAGTACTTC,CASSVGDGQGEKQYF
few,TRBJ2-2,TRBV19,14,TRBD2,TGTGCCAGTAGGAGCGGGGGGAACACCGGGGAGCTGTTTTTT,CASRSGGNTGELFF
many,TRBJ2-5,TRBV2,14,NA,TGTGCCAGCAGTGGGGGACGGAACCAAGAGACCCAGTACTTC,CASSGGRNQETQYF
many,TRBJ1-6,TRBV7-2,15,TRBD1,TGTGCCAGCAGCCCCCCCAGGGGGAGGAATTCACCCCTCCACTTT,CASSPPRGRNSPLHF
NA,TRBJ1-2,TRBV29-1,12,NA,TGCAGCGCCGAGACAGCCAACTATGGCTACACCTTC,CSAETANYGYTF
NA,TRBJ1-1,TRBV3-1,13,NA,TGTGCCAGCAGCCAAGTAACAGACACTGAAGCTTTCTTT,CASSQVTDTEAFF
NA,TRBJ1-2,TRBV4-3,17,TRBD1,TGCGCCAGCAGCCAAGAGTTGTCGGTCAGGGGGCGCGATGGCTACACCTTC,CASSQELSVRGRDGYTF
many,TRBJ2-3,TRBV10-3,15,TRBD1,TGTGCCATCAGTGGTTTTGACAGGGACGCAGATACGCAGTATTTT,CAISGFDRDADTQYF
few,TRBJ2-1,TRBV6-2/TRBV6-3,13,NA,TGTGCCAGCAAAAAAATCCAGGGAGAAGAGCAGTTCTTC,CASKKIQGEEQFF
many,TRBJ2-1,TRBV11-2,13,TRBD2,TGTGCCAGCAGCTTAGGGACTAGCGGTGGGGGGTTCTTC,CASSLGTSGGGFF
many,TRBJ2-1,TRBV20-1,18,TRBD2,TGCAGTGCTAGAGTACCCCCTAGCTCGGGGGGAAATAACAATGAGCAGTTCTTC,CSARVPPSSGGNNNEQFF
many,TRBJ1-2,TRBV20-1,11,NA,TGCAGTGCAACCAACGGACTGGGCTACACCTTC,CSATNGLGYTF
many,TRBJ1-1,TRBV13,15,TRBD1,TGTGCCAGCACCCGCAGTGAAGGGGGCAGGACTGAAGCTTTCTTT,CASTRSEGGRTEAFF
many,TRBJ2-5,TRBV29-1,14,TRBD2,TGCAGTGGGACTAGCGGGGGGGGATGGGAGACCCAGTACTTC,CSGTSGGGWETQYF
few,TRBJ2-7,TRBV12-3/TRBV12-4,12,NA,TGTGCCAGCAGTTCCTTTTACTACGAGCAGTACTTC,CASSSFYYEQYF
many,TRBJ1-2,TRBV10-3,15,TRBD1,TGTGCCATCAGTCAAGGACAGGGAGCTAACTATGGCTACACCTTC,CAISQGQGANYGYTF
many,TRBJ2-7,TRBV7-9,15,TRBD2,TGTGCCAGCAGCCCGGGACTAGCGGGACCCTACGAGCAGTACTTC,CASSPGLAGPYEQYF
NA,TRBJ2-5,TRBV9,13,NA,TGTGCCAGCAGCGGAGGACCCTGGGAGACCCAGTACTTC,CASSGGPWETQYF
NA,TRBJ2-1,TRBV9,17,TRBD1,TGTGCCAGCAGCGTAATGGCTAGGGCAGGGGGAGTCAATGAGCAGTTCTTC,CASSVMARAGGVNEQFF
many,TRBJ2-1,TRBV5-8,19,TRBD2,TGTGCCAGCAGCTTGGGGGCCTGGACTAGCGGGGGGGCCGTAGGTGAGCAGTTCTTC,CASSLGAWTSGGAVGEQFF
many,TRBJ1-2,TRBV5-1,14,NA,TGCGCCAGCAACGTTTTAGACCACAGGGAGGGCTACACCTTC,CASNVLDHREGYTF
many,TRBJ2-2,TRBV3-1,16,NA,TGTGCCAGCAGCCAAGAGCGGGGGCTTAACACCGGGGAGCTGTTTTTT,CASSQERGLNTGELFF
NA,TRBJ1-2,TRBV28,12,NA,TGTGCCAGCGGGAGGAGAGGCTATGGCTACACCTTC,CASGRRGYGYTF
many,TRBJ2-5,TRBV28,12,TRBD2,TGTGCCAGCAGCGGGGGGGGGGAGACCCAGTACTTC,CASSGGGETQYF
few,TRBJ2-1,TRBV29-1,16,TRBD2,TGCAGCGTTGAATTAAAGGGACTAGCGGGATTCGGTGAGCAGTTCTTC,CSVELKGLAGFGEQFF
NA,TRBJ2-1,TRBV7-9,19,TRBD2,TGTGCCAGCAGCTTGGCCGGGAGACTAGCGGGAGTCCCCCTCGGTGAGCAGTTCTTC,CASSLAGRLAGVPLGEQFF